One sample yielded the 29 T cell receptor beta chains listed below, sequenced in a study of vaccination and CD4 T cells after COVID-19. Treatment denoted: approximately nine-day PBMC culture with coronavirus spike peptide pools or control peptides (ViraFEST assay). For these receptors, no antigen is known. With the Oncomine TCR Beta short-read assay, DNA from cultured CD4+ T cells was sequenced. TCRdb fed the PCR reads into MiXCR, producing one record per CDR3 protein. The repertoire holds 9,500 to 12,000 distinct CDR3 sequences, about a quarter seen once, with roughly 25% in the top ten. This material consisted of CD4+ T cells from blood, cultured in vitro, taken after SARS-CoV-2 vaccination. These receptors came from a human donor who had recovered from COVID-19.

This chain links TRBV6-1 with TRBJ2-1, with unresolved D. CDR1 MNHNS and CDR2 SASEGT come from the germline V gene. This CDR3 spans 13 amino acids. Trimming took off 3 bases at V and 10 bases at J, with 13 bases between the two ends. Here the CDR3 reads CASSESASPEQFF. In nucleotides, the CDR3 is TGTGCCAGCAGTGAGTCTGCCAGTCCCGAGCAGTTCTTC.

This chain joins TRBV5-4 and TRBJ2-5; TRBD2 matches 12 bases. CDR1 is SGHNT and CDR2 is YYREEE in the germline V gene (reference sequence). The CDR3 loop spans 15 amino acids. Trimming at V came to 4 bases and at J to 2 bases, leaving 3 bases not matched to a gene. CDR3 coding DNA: TGTGCCAGCAGCGGGACTAGCGGGTTACAAGAGACCCAGTACTTC. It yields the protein CASSGTSGLQETQYF. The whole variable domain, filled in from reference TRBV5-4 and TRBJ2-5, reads ETGVTQSPTHLIKTRGQQVTLRCSSQSGHNTVSWYQQALGQGPQFIFQYYREEENGRGNFPPRFSGLQFPNYSSELNVNALELDDSALYLCASSGTSGLQETQYFGPGTRLLVL.

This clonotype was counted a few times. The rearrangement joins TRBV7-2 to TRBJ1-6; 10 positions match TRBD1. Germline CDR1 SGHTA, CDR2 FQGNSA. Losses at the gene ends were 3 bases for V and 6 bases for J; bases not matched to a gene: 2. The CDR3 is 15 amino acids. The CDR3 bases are TGTGCCAGCAGCTTCGGGACAGGGGTTAATTCACCCCTCCACTTT. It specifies CASSFGTGVNSPLHF. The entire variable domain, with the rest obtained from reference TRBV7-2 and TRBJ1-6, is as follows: GAGVSQSPSNKVTEKGKDVELRCDPISGHTALYWYRQSLGQGLEFLIYFQGNSAPDKSGLPSDRFSAERTGGSVSTLTIQRTQQEDSAVYLCASSFGTGVNSPLHFGNGTRLTVT.

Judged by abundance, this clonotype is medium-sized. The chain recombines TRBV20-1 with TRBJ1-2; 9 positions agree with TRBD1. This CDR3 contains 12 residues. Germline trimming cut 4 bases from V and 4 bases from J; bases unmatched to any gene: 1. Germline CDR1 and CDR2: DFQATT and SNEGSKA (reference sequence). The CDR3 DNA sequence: TGCAGTGCTACGGACAGGGGCTATGGCTACACCTTC. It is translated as CSATDRGYGYTF.

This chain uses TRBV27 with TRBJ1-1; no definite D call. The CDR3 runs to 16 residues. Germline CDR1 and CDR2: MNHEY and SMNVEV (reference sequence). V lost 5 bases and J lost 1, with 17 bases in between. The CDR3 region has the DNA TGTGCCAGCAGTCAACGTCTTCAGCGAGAGAACACTGAAGCTTTCTTT. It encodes CASSQRLQRENTEAFF.

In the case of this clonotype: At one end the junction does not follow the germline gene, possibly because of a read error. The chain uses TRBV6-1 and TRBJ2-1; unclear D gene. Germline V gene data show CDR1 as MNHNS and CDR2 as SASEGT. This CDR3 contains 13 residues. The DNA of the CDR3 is TGTGCCAGCACTGAACTACCTTACAATGAGCAGTTCTTC. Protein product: CASTELPYNEQFF.

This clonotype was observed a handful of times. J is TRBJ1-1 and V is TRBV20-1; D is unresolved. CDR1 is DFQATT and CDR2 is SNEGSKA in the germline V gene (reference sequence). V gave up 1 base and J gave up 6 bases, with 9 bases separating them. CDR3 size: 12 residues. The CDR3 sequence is CSARVRKAEAFF. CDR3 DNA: TGCAGTGCTAGAGTCAGGAAAGCTGAAGCTTTCTTT.

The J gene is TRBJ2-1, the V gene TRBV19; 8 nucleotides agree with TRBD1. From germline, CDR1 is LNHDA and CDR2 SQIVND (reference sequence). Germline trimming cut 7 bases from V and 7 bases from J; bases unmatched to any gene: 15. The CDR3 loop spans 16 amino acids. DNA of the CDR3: TGTGCCAGTACCAAATCGGGACAGGTGGTGGGGAATGAGCAGTTCTTC. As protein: CASTKSGQVVGNEQFF. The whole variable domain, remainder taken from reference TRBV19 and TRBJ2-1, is DGGITQSPKYLFRKEGQNVTLSCEQNLNHDAMYWYRQDPGQGLRLIYYSQIVNDFQKGDIAEGYSVSREKKESFPLTVTSAQKNPTAFYLCASTKSGQVVGNEQFFGPGTRLTVL.

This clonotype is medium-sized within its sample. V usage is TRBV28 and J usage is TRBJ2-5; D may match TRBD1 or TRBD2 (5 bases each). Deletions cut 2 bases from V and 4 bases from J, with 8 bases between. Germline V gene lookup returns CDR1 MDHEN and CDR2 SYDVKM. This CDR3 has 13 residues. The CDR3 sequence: CASSLQGAETQYF. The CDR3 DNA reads TGTGCCAGCAGTTTACAGGGAGCAGAGACCCAGTACTTC.

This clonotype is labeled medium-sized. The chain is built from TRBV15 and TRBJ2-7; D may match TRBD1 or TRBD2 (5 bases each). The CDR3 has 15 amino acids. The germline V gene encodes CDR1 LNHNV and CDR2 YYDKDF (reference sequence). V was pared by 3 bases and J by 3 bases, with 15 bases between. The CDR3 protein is CATSRIGDGIYEQYF. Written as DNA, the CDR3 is TGTGCCACCAGCAGGATAGGGGACGGAATCTACGAGCAGTACTTC.

In nucleotides, the CDR3 is TGCAGTGCTTCCCGGCCCCAGGGGGCCGGCAATGAGCAGTTCTTC. It encodes CSASRPQGAGNEQFF. The chain is built from TRBV20-1 and TRBJ2-1; 8 bases are a match to TRBD1. The CDR3 runs to 15 residues. Trimming removed 5 bases from V and 6 bases from J; junction bases left unmatched: 12. Per the germline V gene, CDR1 is DFQATT and CDR2 is SNEGSKA (reference sequence).

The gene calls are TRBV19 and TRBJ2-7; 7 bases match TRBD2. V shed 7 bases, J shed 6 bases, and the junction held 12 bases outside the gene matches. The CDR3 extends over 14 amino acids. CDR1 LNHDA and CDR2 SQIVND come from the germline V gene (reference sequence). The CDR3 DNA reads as TGTGCCAGTAAACCGGGACTATCTTCCCTCGAGCAGTACTTC. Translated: CASKPGLSSLEQYF.

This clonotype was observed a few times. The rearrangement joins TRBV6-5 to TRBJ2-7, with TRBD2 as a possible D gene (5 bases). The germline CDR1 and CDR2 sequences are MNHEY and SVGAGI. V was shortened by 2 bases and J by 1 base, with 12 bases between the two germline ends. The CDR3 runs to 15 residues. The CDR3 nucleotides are TGTGCCAGCAGTTACGCCGGACTCGCGTCCTACGAGCAGTACTTC. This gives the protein CASSYAGLASYEQYF.

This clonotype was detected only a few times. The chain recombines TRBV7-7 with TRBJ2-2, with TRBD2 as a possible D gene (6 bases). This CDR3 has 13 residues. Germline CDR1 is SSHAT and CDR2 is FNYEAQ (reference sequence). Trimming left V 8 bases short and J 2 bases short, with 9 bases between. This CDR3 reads CASSGLNTGELFF. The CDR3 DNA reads TGTGCCAGCTCGGGACTTAACACCGGGGAGCTGTTTTTT.

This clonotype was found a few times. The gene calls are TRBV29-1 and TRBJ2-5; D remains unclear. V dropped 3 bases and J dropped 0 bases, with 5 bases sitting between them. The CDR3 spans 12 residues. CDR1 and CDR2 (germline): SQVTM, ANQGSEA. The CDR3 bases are TGCAGCGTTGACAGCGACCAAGAGACCCAGTACTTC. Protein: CSVDSDQETQYF.

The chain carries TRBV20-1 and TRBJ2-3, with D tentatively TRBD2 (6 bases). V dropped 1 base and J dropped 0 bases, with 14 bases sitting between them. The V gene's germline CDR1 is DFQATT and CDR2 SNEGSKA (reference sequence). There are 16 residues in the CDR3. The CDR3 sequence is CSARVPRGTSTDTQYF. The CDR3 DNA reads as TGCAGTGCTAGAGTCCCGCGGGGCACTAGCACAGATACGCAGTATTTT.

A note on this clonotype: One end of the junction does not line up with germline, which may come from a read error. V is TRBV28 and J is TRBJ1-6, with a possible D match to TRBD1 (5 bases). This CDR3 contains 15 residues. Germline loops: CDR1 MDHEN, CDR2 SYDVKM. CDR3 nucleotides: TGTACCAGCAGTGGGGCGATCTCCTATAATTCACCCCTCCACTTT. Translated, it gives CTSSGAISYNSPLHF.

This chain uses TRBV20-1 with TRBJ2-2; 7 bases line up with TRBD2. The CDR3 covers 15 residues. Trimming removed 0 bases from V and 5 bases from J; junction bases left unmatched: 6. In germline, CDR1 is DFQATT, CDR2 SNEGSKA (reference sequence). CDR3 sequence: CSARDSRGVTGELFF. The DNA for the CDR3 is TGCAGTGCTAGAGATTCCCGGGGGGTTACCGGGGAGCTGTTTTTT.

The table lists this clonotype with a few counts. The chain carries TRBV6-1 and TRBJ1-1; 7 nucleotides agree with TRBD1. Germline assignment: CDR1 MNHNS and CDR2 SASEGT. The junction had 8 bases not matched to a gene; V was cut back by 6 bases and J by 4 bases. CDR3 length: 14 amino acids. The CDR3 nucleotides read TGTGCCAGCAGGCTACAGGGGAGCGGCACTGAAGCTTTCTTT. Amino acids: CASRLQGSGTEAFF.

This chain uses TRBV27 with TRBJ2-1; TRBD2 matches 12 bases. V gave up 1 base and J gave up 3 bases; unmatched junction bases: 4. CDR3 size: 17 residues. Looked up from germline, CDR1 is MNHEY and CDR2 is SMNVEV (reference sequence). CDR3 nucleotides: TGTGCCAGCAGTTTATGGGCTAGCGGGGGGGTCTACAATGAGCAGTTCTTC. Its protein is CASSLWASGGVYNEQFF.

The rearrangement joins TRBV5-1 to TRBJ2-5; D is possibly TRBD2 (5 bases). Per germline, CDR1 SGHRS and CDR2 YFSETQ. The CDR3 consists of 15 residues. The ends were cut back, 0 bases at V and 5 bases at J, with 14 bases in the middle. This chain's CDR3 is CASSLAASPEETQYF. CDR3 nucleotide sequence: TGCGCCAGCAGCTTGGCGGCTAGCCCTGAGGAGACCCAGTACTTC.

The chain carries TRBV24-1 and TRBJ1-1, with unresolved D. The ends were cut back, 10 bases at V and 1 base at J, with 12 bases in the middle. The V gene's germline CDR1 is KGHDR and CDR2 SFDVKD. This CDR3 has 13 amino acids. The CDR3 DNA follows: TGTGCCACGACGGACGCACAGAACACTGAAGCTTTCTTT. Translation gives CATTDAQNTEAFF.

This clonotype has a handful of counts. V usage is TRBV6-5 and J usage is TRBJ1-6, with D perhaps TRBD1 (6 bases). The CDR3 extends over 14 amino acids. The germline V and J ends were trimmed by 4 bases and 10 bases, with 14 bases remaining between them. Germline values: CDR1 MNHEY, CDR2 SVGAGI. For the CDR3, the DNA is TGTGCCAGCAGTTGGAACAGGGTTGGGTCACCCCTCCACTTT. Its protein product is CASSWNRVGSPLHF.

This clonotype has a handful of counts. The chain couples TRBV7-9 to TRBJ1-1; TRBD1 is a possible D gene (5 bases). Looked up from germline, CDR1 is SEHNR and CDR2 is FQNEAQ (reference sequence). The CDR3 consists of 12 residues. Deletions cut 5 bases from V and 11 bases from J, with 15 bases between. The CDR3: CASSPRGAFAFF. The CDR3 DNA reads TGTGCCAGCAGCCCAAGGGGCGCCTTCGCTTTCTTT.

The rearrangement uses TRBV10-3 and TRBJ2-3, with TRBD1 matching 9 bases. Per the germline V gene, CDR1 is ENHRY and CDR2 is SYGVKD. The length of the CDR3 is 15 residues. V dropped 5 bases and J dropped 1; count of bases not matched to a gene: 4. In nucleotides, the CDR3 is TGTGCCATCAGTCCCGGGGACAGGGGCACAGATACGCAGTATTTT. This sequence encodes CAISPGDRGTDTQYF.

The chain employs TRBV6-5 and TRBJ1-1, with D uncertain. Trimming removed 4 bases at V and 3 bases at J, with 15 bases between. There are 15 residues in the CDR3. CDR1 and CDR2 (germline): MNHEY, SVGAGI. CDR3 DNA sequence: TGTGCCAGCAGTTTGGGGAGGGTGTTGGACACTGAAGCTTTCTTT. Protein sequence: CASSLGRVLDTEAFF.

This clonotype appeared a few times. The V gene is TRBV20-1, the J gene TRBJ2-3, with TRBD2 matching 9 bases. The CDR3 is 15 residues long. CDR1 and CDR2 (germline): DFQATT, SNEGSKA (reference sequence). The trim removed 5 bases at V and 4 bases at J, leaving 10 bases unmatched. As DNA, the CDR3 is TGCAGTGCTGCCTCTGGCGGGAGGGGGGCAGATACGCAGTATTTT. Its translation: CSAASGGRGADTQYF.

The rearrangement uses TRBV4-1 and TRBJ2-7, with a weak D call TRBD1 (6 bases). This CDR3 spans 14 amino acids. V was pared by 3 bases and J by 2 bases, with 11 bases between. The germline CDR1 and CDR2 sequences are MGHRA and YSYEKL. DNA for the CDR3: TGCGCCAGCAGCCAGCCGGGACAAACCTACGAGCAGTACTTC. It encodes CASSQPGQTYEQYF.

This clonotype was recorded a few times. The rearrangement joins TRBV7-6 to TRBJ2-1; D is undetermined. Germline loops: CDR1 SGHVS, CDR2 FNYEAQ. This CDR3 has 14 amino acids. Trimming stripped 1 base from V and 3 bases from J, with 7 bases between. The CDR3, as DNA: TGTGCCAGCAGCTTAGACAGATTCTACAATGAGCAGTTCTTC. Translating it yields CASSLDRFYNEQFF.